The following is a T cell receptor (beta chain) sequence with its context. Drawing of peripheral blood yielded about 10 milliliters from each donor. This CDR3 is built from 15 residues. Germline loops: CDR1 SGHTA, CDR2 FQGNSA. Trimming cost V 2 bases and J 0 bases, with 8 bases left between them. The data stem from a study of blood T cells in healthy people across ages. Then a second PCR, running roughly 6 to 11 cycles, was carried out with a sample-barcoded 5' primer and a J-beta primer mix. A 12-random-nucleotide template-switch adaptor tagged each cDNA molecule. There were at least 2.5 million CDR3-containing paired-end reads obtained from each sample. One entry per CDR3 protein results from TCRdb running MiXCR on the 5' RACE reads. The sample yields approximately 790,000 distinct CDR3 sequences, around 68% seen once.

This TCR came from a man aged 25 to 40 in good health. Specimen: blood. The chain has TRBV7-2 and TRBJ1-5; no definite D call. Written as DNA, the CDR3 is TGTGCCAGCAGCTTATGGACGGATAGCAATCAGCCCCAGCATTTT. Its translation is CASSLWTDSNQPQHF.